Presented here are 27 T cell receptor beta chains from one specimen sequenced in a study of Graves' ophthalmopathy and Graves' hyperthyroidism. From RNA, the CDR3 regions of TCR beta chains were amplified and sequenced. HTBI primers primed a first-round RT-PCR, and a second-round multiplex PCR followed. One entry per CDR3 protein, called by TCRdb with MiXCR from the multiplex PCR reads. The sample consists of about 390,000 distinct CDR3 sequences, 15% to 19% of them appearing once. The sequenced material came from peripheral blood. The receptors come from a woman aged 18-30 years with stable Graves' hyperthyroidism.

At least ten counts were recorded for this clonotype. The chain employs TRBV20-1 and TRBJ1-3; D is unresolved. CDR3 length: 11 residues. Germline CDR1 is DFQATT and CDR2 is SNEGSKA (reference sequence). V dropped 3 bases and J dropped 8 bases, with 8 bases sitting between them. The DNA for the CDR3 is TGCAGTGCTAGTTTGGAGGACACCATATATTTT. This gives the protein CSASLEDTIYF.

This clonotype was observed at least ten times. This chain joins TRBV6-1 and TRBJ1-1, with D possibly TRBD1 on 5 matching bases. CDR1 MNHNS and CDR2 SASEGT come from the germline V gene. The ends were cut back, 5 bases at V and 1 base at J, with 11 bases in the middle. The CDR3 runs to 14 residues. The CDR3, as DNA: TGTGCCAGCAGTCCGATGGGACGGAACACTGAAGCTTTCTTT. It encodes CASSPMGRNTEAFF.

This clonotype was observed many times. The chain has TRBV28 and TRBJ2-5; tentatively, D is TRBD1 (6 bases). The germline V and J ends were trimmed by 5 bases and 5 bases, with 15 bases remaining between them. The CDR3 has 14 residues. In germline, CDR1 is MDHEN, CDR2 SYDVKM. The CDR3: CASSGGRTQETQYF. CDR3 coding DNA: TGTGCCAGCAGTGGGGGCCGTACTCAGGAGACCCAGTACTTC.

This clonotype was counted many times. V gene TRBV6-2 or TRBV6-3 combines with J gene TRBJ1-2; TRBD1 matches at 8 bases. Losses at the gene ends were 2 bases for V and 6 bases for J; bases not matched to a gene: 5. Germline V gene sequence: CDR1 MNHEY, CDR2 SVGEGT. The CDR3 consists of 14 residues. The CDR3 nucleotides read TGTGCCAGCAGTTACGCAGGGGGCGCCCATGGCTACACCTTC. It encodes CASSYAGGAHGYTF.

This clonotype was recorded many times. V and J are TRBV20-1 and TRBJ1-1, with no clear D. V was cut by 6 bases and J by 5 bases, with 10 bases left in between. CDR3 length: 11 amino acids. Germline-derived CDR1 and CDR2 are DFQATT and SNEGSKA (reference sequence). The CDR3 reads CSASSGTEAFF. For the CDR3, the DNA is TGCAGTGCCAGTAGCGGTACTGAAGCTTTCTTT.

This clonotype came up many times. The chain recombines TRBV12-3 or TRBV12-4 with TRBJ1-6, with D unclear. Between the trimmed V and J ends, which lost 3 bases and 7 bases, there was a span of 10 bases. This CDR3 comprises 14 residues. The CDR3 region is CASSFIQRNSPLHF. The CDR3 nucleotides are TGTGCCAGCAGTTTTATACAGAGAAATTCACCCCTCCACTTT.

With respect to this clonotype: A read error may account for a junction end that differs from germline. The chain uses TRBV7-2 and TRBJ2-4, with D perhaps being TRBD1 or TRBD2 (6 bases each). From germline, CDR1 is SGHTA and CDR2 FQGNSA. The CDR3 has 15 amino acids. The CDR3: CASRHGGLAKNIKYF. CDR3 DNA sequence: TGTGCCAGCAGGCACGGGGGCTTAGCCAAAAACATTAAGTACTTC.

The table lists this clonotype with many counts. The chain carries TRBV6-1 and TRBJ2-6; TRBD2 might be the D (6 bases). Germline values: CDR1 MNHNS, CDR2 SASEGT. The CDR3 covers 15 residues. Trimming shortened V by 6 bases and J by 0 bases, and 9 bases separated the two germline ends. Written as DNA, the CDR3 is TGTGCCAGCAGGACTAGGGGCTCTGGGGCCAACGTCCTGACTTTC. Its protein product is CASRTRGSGANVLTF.

This clonotype was detected many times. The J gene is TRBJ1-2, the V gene TRBV29-1; 8 bases agree with TRBD1. The CDR3 sequence is 13 residues long. V lost 6 bases to trimming and J lost 2 bases; unmatched junction nucleotides: 5. The V gene's germline CDR1 is SQVTM and CDR2 ANQGSEA. The CDR3 is CSVPDRENYGYTF. CDR3 DNA sequence: TGCAGCGTCCCGGACAGGGAGAACTATGGCTACACCTTC.

This clonotype was recorded at least ten times. The chain couples TRBV19 to TRBJ1-1; no clear D. Germline V gene data show CDR1 as LNHDA and CDR2 as SQIVND (reference sequence). V was clipped by 3 bases and J by 3 bases, with 8 bases between them. The CDR3 consists of 13 residues. The CDR3, as DNA: TGTGCCAGTAGTATCTTACTAGACACTGAAGCTTTCTTT. Its protein is CASSILLDTEAFF.

The chain is built from TRBV7-2 and TRBJ2-5; D perhaps matches TRBD2 (6 bases). Trimming took 4 bases from V and 4 from J, leaving 16 bases between them. The CDR3 loop spans 15 amino acids. Germline V lookup: CDR1 SGHTA, CDR2 FQGNSA. CDR3 coding DNA: TGTGCCAGCAGCTGGGGCGGGGCTCTGCGAGAGACCCAGTACTTC. Translation: CASSWGGALRETQYF. Using reference TRBV7-2 and TRBJ2-5 for the parts outside the CDR3, the full variable domain is GAGVSQSPSNKVTEKGKDVELRCDPISGHTALYWYRQSLGQGLEFLIYFQGNSAPDKSGLPSDRFSAERTGGSVSTLTIQRTQQEDSAVYLCASSWGGALRETQYFGPGTRLLVL.

V and J are TRBV4-3 and TRBJ1-6; D is perhaps TRBD1 (6 bases). The CDR3 has 18 amino acids. Trimming shortened V by 3 bases and J by 6 bases, and 21 bases separated the two germline ends. Germline V gene sequence: CDR1 LGHNA, CDR2 YSLEER. CDR3 bases: TGCGCCAGCAGCCACCGGACAGTGGGGGGAAACGGTAATTCACCCCTCCACTTT. Residues: CASSHRTVGGNGNSPLHF.

This clonotype was counted ten times or more. V gene TRBV12-3 or TRBV12-4 combines with J gene TRBJ1-2, with TRBD1 matching over 8 bases. The CDR3 is 15 residues long. With V trimmed by 3 bases and J by 3 bases, 6 bases remained unmatched. The CDR3 is CASSFGQGPYYGYTF. The CDR3 nucleotides are TGTGCCAGCAGTTTCGGACAGGGCCCTTACTATGGCTACACCTTC.

In its sample, this clonotype was seen many times. This chain connects TRBV5-1 to TRBJ2-7; the D is unclear. With 0 bases removed from V and 4 bases from J, the gap between germline ends came to 5 bases. The CDR3 runs 12 residues. Germline V gives CDR1 SGHRS, CDR2 YFSETQ. As DNA, the CDR3 is TGCGCCAGCAGCTTGGACGCGTACGAGCAGTACTTC. Its translation: CASSLDAYEQYF.

Only a few counts were recorded for this clonotype. V is TRBV4-1 and J is TRBJ1-1, with D unclear. Trimming pared 0 bases from V and 11 bases from J, leaving 13 bases between. The CDR3 runs 13 residues. The germline V gene has CDR1 MGHRA and CDR2 YSYEKL. The CDR3 reads CASSQDGSSWAFF. CDR3 nucleotides: TGCGCCAGCAGCCAAGATGGTTCCTCATGGGCTTTCTTT.

This clonotype has a count of ten or more. The chain combines TRBV7-9 with TRBJ2-5; the D is unclear. The CDR3 sequence is 13 residues long. Germline assignment: CDR1 SEHNR and CDR2 FQNEAQ (reference sequence). Trimming shortened V by 7 bases and J by 4 bases, and 13 bases separated the two germline ends. CDR3 DNA sequence: TGTGCCAGCACCGCTAGAGGTTCAGAGACCCAGTACTTC. It yields the protein CASTARGSETQYF.

This clonotype was counted ten times or more. CDR3 amino acids: CASSLRAELRPGDGANVLTF. The CDR3 coding sequence is TGTGCCAGCAGCTTAAGAGCGGAATTGCGGCCAGGGGACGGGGCCAACGTCCTGACTTTC. This rearrangement joins TRBV7-3 to TRBJ2-6; tentative D call: TRBD1 (6 bases). The V end was cut by 1 base, the J end by 4 bases, with 23 bases between. This CDR3 is built from 20 residues. Germline CDR1 reads SGHTA; CDR2 reads FQGTGA.

The chain employs TRBV12-3 or TRBV12-4 and TRBJ2-2; 8 nucleotides line up with TRBD2. V was pared by 5 bases and J by 5 bases, with 4 bases of the junction left unmatched. There are 14 residues in the CDR3. Here the CDR3 reads CASSPSGRTGELFF. CDR3 nucleotides: TGTGCCAGCAGTCCCAGCGGGAGAACCGGGGAGCTGTTTTTT.

The gene calls are TRBV20-1 and TRBJ2-6, with D hard to call. Germline CDR1 DFQATT, CDR2 SNEGSKA (reference sequence). V was shortened by 3 bases and J by 2 bases, with 11 bases between the two germline ends. CDR3 size: 15 residues. DNA for the CDR3: TGCAGTGCTAGGGGTTTTGGGGCTGGGGCCAACGTCCTGACTTTC. This codes for CSARGFGAGANVLTF.

The chain uses TRBV19 and TRBJ1-1, with 10 bases that match TRBD1. Germline-derived CDR1 and CDR2 are LNHDA and SQIVND (reference sequence). Losses at the gene ends were 6 bases for V and 5 bases for J; bases not matched to a gene: 6. The length of the CDR3 is 14 residues. CDR3 protein: CASSRDRGWTEAFF. CDR3 DNA sequence: TGTGCCAGTAGCCGGGACAGGGGTTGGACTGAAGCTTTCTTT.

V usage is TRBV4-3 and J usage is TRBJ1-5, with D hard to call. Germline CDR1 and CDR2: LGHNA and YSLEER. V was cut by 5 bases and J by 3 bases, with 20 bases left in between. The CDR3 length is 17 residues. CDR3 region: CASSTNRTQDHNQPQHF. CDR3 bases: TGCGCCAGCAGCACAAACAGAACCCAAGACCACAATCAGCCCCAGCATTTT.

This clonotype has ten or more counts. V gene TRBV6-1 combines with J gene TRBJ1-2; 10 bases are shared with TRBD1. CDR3 length: 16 residues. The trim removed 1 base at V and 4 bases at J, leaving 6 bases unmatched. CDR1 MNHNS and CDR2 SASEGT come from the germline V gene. This chain's CDR3 is CASSEGRTGGGYGYTF. DNA for the CDR3: TGTGCCAGCAGTGAAGGGAGGACAGGGGGGGGCTATGGCTACACCTTC.

This clonotype was counted ten times or more. The V gene is TRBV7-3, the J gene TRBJ2-7; 10 bases align to TRBD2. Per the germline V gene, CDR1 is SGHTA and CDR2 is FQGTGA. With 4 bases clipped from V and 3 bases from J, the junction kept 9 bases outside the gene matches. The CDR3 is 16 residues long. The CDR3 nucleotides are TGTGCCAGCAGCTCCACCCCGACTAGCGGGTACTACGAGCAGTACTTC. Protein product: CASSSTPTSGYYEQYF.

There are many counts of this clonotype. The rearrangement uses TRBV7-2 and TRBJ2-7; 8 bases fit TRBD1. This CDR3 comprises 14 residues. J was trimmed by 6 bases and V by 5 bases; bases with no gene match: 9. Germline assignment: CDR1 SGHTA and CDR2 FQGNSA. In nucleotides, the CDR3 is TGTGCCAGCAGCCCCCGGACAGGGCCCCTCGAGCAGTACTTC. Its protein product is CASSPRTGPLEQYF.

This clonotype was observed at least ten times. The conserved final phenylalanine or tryptophan is absent from the CDR3, which likely points to a read error. V gene TRBV6-2 or TRBV6-3 combines with J gene TRBJ1-5, with D possibly TRBD1 on 5 matching bases. Per germline, CDR1 MNHEY and CDR2 SVGEGT. V shed 4 bases and J shed 0 bases, with 7 bases lying between them. This CDR3 has 14 residues. The CDR3 protein is CASSSTVSNQPQHL. The CDR3 bases are TGTGCCAGCAGTTCGACAGTTAGCAATCAGCCCCAGCATCTT.

For this clonotype: A much larger clonotype is one base distant, so this may be a read error. It is likely a read error, because the conserved phenylalanine at the end of the CDR3 is missing. As DNA, the CDR3 is TGCAGTGCTAGAGACCCTTACCGGACAGGGGGGAACTATGGCTACACCGTC. It encodes CSARDPYRTGGNYGYTV. This chain connects TRBV20-1 to TRBJ1-2, with 10 bases fitting TRBD1. The CDR3 covers 17 residues. After removal of 0 bases from V and 2 bases from J, the junction contained 9 bases not matched to a gene. Germline values: CDR1 DFQATT, CDR2 SNEGSKA (reference sequence).

This clonotype was seen ten or more times. The chain links TRBV4-2 to TRBJ2-5; no clear D gene. Germline lookup yields CDR1 LGHNA and CDR2 YNFKEQ. CDR3 length: 13 amino acids. V was cut by 0 bases and J by 4 bases, with 6 bases left in between. Here the CDR3 reads CASSQDRGETQYF. The CDR3 bases are TGTGCCAGCAGCCAAGATAGAGGAGAGACCCAGTACTTC.